These T cell receptor beta chains were read from a single sample in a study of blood T cell repertoires in COVID-19. TCRdb keeps only in-frame clones here, not all; method: immunoSEQ multiplex PCR. The table shows about 36,000 clones, with less than 90% occurring only once. The sequencing input was peripheral blood. The receptor set was obtained from a man aged 55 to 69 with COVID-19, enrolled during active disease. Both conserved end residues are part of each CDR3. Fields, in order: V gene, D gene, clone size, J gene, CDR3 DNA, CDR3 protein. A D gene is named only where the DNA matches it firmly. Not all rows give a size; the values are once, few, many and, for expanded clones, a class.

>TRBV6-5|.|.|TRBJ2-3
TGTGCCAGCAGTTACTCTAGGCGGGATACGCAGTATTTT
CASSYSRRDTQYF
>TRBV5-1|.|.|TRBJ1-2
TGCGCCAGCAGCTTGCAAACAGGGCCGTTTTATGGCTACACCTTC
CASSLQTGPFYGYTF
>TRBV5-5|TRBD1|.|TRBJ1-4
TGTGCCAGCAGACTTAGACAGGGAGCCTTTAATGAAAAACTGTTTTTT
CASRLRQGAFNEKLFF
>TRBV19|TRBD1|.|TRBJ1-2
TGTGCCAGTAGTTCCGGACAGGGACTCTATGGCTACACCTTC
CASSSGQGLYGYTF
>TRBV11-2|TRBD1|.|TRBJ2-2
TGTGCCAGCAGCTTATTCGGACAGGGTCGATTCGGGGAGCTGTTTTTT
CASSLFGQGRFGELFF
>TRBV11-2|.|.|TRBJ2-7
TGTGCCAGCAGCTCAAGGACATTAAGCCAGGAGCAGTACTTC
CASSSRTLSQEQYF
>TRBV7-8|TRBD1|.|TRBJ1-5
TGTGCCAGCAGCTTGTCCGGGACAGACAATCAGCCCCAGCATTTT
CASSLSGTDNQPQHF
>TRBV5-4|.|.|TRBJ2-7
TGTGCCAGCAGCTTGACTAGCAGCTCCTACGAGCAGTACTTC
CASSLTSSSYEQYF
>TRBV9|TRBD1|.|TRBJ2-7
TGTGCCAGCAACCGACAGGGGCCAGGGTACGAGCAGTACTTC
CASNRQGPGYEQYF
>TRBV28|TRBD1|.|TRBJ1-5
TGTGCCAGCAGTTTCGGGACAGGGAATAGTCAGCCCCAGCATTTT
CASSFGTGNSQPQHF
>TRBV27|.|.|TRBJ1-2
TGTGCCAGTAAATTCAGGGGAAACTATGGCTACACCTTC
CASKFRGNYGYTF
>TRBV28|TRBD1|.|TRBJ2-7
TGTGCCAGCAGTTTATCCAGGGGGTACGAGCAGTACTTC
CASSLSRGYEQYF
>TRBV3-1/TRBV3-2|.|.|TRBJ1-5
TGTGCCAGCAGCCCAACAGGCAATCAGCCCCAGCATTTT
CASSPTGNQPQHF
>TRBV24-1|.|.|TRBJ2-1
TGTGCCACCAGTCACAACCCCCCTAGCGAGAAATACAATGAGCAGTTCTTC
CATSHNPPSEKYNEQFF
>TRBV28|.|.|TRBJ2-7
TGTGCCAGCACCTTCGGAGCGGGTTTTTACGAGCAGTACTTC
CASTFGAGFYEQYF
>TRBV5-1|.|.|TRBJ2-7
TGCGCCAGCGCGCGGGACGACTACGAGCAGTACTTC
CASARDDYEQYF
>TRBV10-3|.|once|TRBJ1-1
TGTGCCATCAGTGAGACAGCCGGGAGGAACACTGAAGCTTTCTTT
CAISETAGRNTEAFF
>TRBV9|.|.|TRBJ1-3
TGTGCCAGCAGCCTCCGATCTGACACGAACTCTGGAAACACCATATATTTT
CASSLRSDTNSGNTIYF
>TRBV19|TRBD1|.|TRBJ1-6
TGTGCCAGTAGGGATACAGGGGTAAGAAATTCACCCCTCCACTTT
CASRDTGVRNSPLHF
>TRBV5-1|.|once|TRBJ1-2
TGCGCCAGCAGCCCGGCGAGACAGTATGGCTACACCTTC
CASSPARQYGYTF
>TRBV11-2|.|.|TRBJ2-1
TGTGCCAGCAGCTTAGAGGTGGGAGGAGGAAATGAGCAGTTCTTC
CASSLEVGGGNEQFF
>TRBV18|.|.|TRBJ2-1
TGTGCCAGCTCACCTCGAGGGCTCGTCGATGAGCAGTTCTTC
CASSPRGLVDEQFF
>TRBV2|.|.|TRBJ2-2
TGTGCCAGCAGCGCGGGATCCCGGGCCACCGGGGAGCTGTTTTTT
CASSAGSRATGELFF
>TRBV7-9|.|.|TRBJ1-1
TGTGCCAGCAGCCCCTACGGGGGGTCGGGGGCTTTCTTT
CASSPYGGSGAFF
>TRBV7-9|.|.|TRBJ1-2
TGTGCCAGCAGCTTACACTATGGCGAGGATTTAGCTAACTATGGCTACACCTTC
CASSLHYGEDLANYGYTF
>TRBV7-3|.|.|TRBJ2-7
TGTGCCAGCAGCGAACCCCCCCCTAGTTTGCAGTACTTC
CASSEPPPSLQYF
>TRBV20-1|.|.|TRBJ1-2
TGCAGTGCCACAGGGCCCTATGGCTACACCTTC
CSATGPYGYTF
>TRBV12-3/TRBV12-4|TRBD1|.|TRBJ2-7
TGTGCCAGCCAGACAGGGCAGGCCTACGAGCAGTACTTC
CASQTGQAYEQYF
>TRBV5-4|.|.|TRBJ2-5
TGTGCCACCAACATGAGGGGGACATCCGTCCAAGAGACCCAGTACTTC
CATNMRGTSVQETQYF
>TRBV5-4|TRBD1|.|TRBJ2-2
TGTGCCAGCAGCTTGGCCCTCACAGGGGGCTCCGGGGAGCTGTTTTTT
CASSLALTGGSGELFF
>TRBV18|.|.|TRBJ2-4
TGTGCCAGCTCCCAGAACTCAGGGCAAGGGAACATTCAGTACTTC
CASSQNSGQGNIQYF
>TRBV5-4|TRBD1|.|TRBJ1-1
TGTGCCAGCAGTTTCGACAGGGGATACACTGAAGCTTTCTTT
CASSFDRGYTEAFF
>TRBV6-5|.|.|TRBJ1-2
TGTGCCAGCAGTTACACCGACAGGTCTCGCTACACCTTC
CASSYTDRSRYTF
>TRBV11-2|.|once|TRBJ2-1
TGTGCCAGCAGCTTAGCAGTAAATGGTTACAATGAGCAGTTCTTC
CASSLAVNGYNEQFF
>TRBV7-8|.|.|TRBJ1-4
TGTGCCAGCAGCTTAGGAGCCGCAACTAATGAAAAACTGTTTTTT
CASSLGAATNEKLFF
>TRBV19|.|.|TRBJ1-2
TGTGCCAGTAGTCAGGGTAACGCCGGTCGTTATGGCTACACCTTC
CASSQGNAGRYGYTF
>TRBV4-1|.|.|TRBJ1-5
TGCGCCAGCAGCCATGCGGGAGGCGGCCGCAATCAGCCCCAGCATTTT
CASSHAGGGRNQPQHF
>TRBV4-1|TRBD2|.|TRBJ2-7
TGCGCCAGCAGCCCGGGACTAGCTGAGACTAACGAGCAGTACTTC
CASSPGLAETNEQYF
>TRBV19|TRBD1|.|TRBJ1-2
TGTGCCAGCGAACAGGGGATAGGGTATGGCTACACCTTC
CASEQGIGYGYTF
>TRBV5-1|TRBD1|.|TRBJ2-7
TGCGCCAGCAGCTTAGGTCAGGGGGCCTCCGAGCAGTACTTC
CASSLGQGASEQYF
>TRBV27|.|.|TRBJ2-7
TGTGCCAGCAGTTTACAGGGGGAGCAGTACTTC
CASSLQGEQYF
>TRBV5-6|TRBD1|.|TRBJ1-1
TGTGCCAGCAGCTTCCGGGACAGGGGGCGAACTTTCTTT
CASSFRDRGRTFF
>TRBV27|.|.|TRBJ2-7
TGTGCCAGCAGTCCACGCGGGGGCCCCTCGAGCTCCTACGAGCAGTACTTC
CASSPRGGPSSSYEQYF
>TRBV7-8|.|.|TRBJ2-5
TGTGCCAGCAGCTTATCCCTCCAAGAGACCCAGTACTTC
CASSLSLQETQYF
>TRBV5-4|TRBD1|.|TRBJ2-2
TGTGCCAGCAGCGGAGGACAGGGGAGGACCGGGGAGCTGTTTTTT
CASSGGQGRTGELFF
>TRBV5-1|TRBD2|.|TRBJ2-7
TGCGCCAGCAGCTGGAGCGGGAGGGGTAACGAGCAGTACTTC
CASSWSGRGNEQYF
>TRBV7-2|.|.|TRBJ1-2
TGTGCCAGCAGCTTAGCGTTCCAGGGGAAGGACTATGGCTACACCTTC
CASSLAFQGKDYGYTF
>TRBV19|.|.|TRBJ1-5
TGTGCCAGTAGTATAGAGACATATAGCAATCAGCCCCAGCATTTT
CASSIETYSNQPQHF
>TRBV10-1|.|.|TRBJ1-3
TGCGCCAGCAGAGAGTTTCTCTCTGGAAACACCATATATTTT
CASREFLSGNTIYF
>TRBV7-2|.|once|TRBJ1-6
TGTGCCAGCAGCTCCGTCCCCGAGGGGGCCCTCCACTTT
CASSSVPEGALHF
>TRBV2|TRBD1|few|TRBJ2-1
TGTGCCAGCAGTGAAGCGCTTCTAGGACAGGGGGGCGATGAGCAGTTCTTC
CASSEALLGQGGDEQFF
>TRBV7-2|.|.|TRBJ1-4
TGTGCCAGCAGCTCCATGCGGGGGTTTAATGAAAAACTGTTTTTT
CASSSMRGFNEKLFF